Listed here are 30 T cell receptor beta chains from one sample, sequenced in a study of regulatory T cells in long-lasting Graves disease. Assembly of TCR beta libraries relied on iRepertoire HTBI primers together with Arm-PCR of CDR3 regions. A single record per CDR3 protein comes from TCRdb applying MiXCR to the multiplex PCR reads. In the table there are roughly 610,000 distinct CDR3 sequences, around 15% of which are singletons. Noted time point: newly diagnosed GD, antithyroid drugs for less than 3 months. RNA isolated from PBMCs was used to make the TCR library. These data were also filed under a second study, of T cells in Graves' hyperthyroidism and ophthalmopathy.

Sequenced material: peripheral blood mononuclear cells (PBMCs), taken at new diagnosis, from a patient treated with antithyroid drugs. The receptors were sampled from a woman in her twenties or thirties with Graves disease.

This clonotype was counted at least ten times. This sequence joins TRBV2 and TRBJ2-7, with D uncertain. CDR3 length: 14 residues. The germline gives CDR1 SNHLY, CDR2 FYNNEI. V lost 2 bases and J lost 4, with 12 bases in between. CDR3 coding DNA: TGTGCCAGCAGTGAAAAGGCAGAAGGATACGAGCAGTACTTC. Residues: CASSEKAEGYEQYF.

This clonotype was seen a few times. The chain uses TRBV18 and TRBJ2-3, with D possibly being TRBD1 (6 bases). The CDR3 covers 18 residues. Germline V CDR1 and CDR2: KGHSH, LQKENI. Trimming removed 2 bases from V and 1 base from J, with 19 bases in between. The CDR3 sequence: CASSPIEWGRTGTDTQYF. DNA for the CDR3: TGTGCCAGCTCACCAATTGAGTGGGGAAGGACAGGCACAGATACGCAGTATTTT. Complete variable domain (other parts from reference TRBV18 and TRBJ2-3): NAGVMQNPRHLVRRRGQEARLRCSPMKGHSHVYWYRQLPEEGLKFMVYLQKENIIDESGMPKERFSAEFPKEGPSILRIQQVVRGDSAAYFCASSPIEWGRTGTDTQYFGPGTRLTVL.

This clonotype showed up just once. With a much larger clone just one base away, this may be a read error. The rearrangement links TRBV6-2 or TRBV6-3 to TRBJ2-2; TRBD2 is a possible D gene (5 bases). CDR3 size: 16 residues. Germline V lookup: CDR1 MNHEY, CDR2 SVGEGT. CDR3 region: CASNYSRGQGTGELFF. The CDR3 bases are TGTGCCAGCAATTACTCGCGAGGGCAAGGCACCGGGGAGCTGTTTTTT.

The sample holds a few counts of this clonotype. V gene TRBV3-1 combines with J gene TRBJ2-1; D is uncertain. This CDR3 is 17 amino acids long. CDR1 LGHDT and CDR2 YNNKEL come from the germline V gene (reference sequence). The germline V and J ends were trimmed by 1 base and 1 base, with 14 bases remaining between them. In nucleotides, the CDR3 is TGTGCCAGCAGCCAAGGGTTCCTAGTAAGGTCCTACAATGAGCAGTTCTTC. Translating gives CASSQGFLVRSYNEQFF.

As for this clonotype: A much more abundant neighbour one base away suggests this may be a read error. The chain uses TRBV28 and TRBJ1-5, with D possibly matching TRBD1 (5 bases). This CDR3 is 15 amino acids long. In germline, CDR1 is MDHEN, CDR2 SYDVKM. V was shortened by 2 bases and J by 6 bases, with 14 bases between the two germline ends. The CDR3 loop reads CASSLGGAGLQPQHF. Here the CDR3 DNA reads TGTGCCAGCAGTTTAGGAGGGGCAGGACTTCAGCCCCAGCATTTT. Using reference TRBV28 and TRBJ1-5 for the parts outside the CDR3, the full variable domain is DVKVTQSSRYLVKRTGEKVFLECVQDMDHENMFWYRQDPGLGLRLIYFSYDVKMKEKGDIPEGYSVSREKKERFSLILESASTNQTSMYLCASSLGGAGLQPQHFGDGTRLSIL.

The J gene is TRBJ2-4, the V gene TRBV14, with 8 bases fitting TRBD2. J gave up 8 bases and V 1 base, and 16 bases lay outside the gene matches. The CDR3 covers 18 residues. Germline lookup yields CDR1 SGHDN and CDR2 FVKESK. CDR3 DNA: TGTGCCAGCAGCCAAGGTTTGGAATCGGCTAGCGGGTTGGACATTCAGTACTTC. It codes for CASSQGLESASGLDIQYF.

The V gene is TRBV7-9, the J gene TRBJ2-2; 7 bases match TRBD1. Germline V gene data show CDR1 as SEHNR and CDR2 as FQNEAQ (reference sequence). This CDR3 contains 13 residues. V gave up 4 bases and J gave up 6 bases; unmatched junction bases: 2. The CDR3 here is CASSSTGAGELFF. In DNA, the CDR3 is TGTGCCAGCAGCTCTACAGGGGCCGGGGAGCTGTTTTTT.

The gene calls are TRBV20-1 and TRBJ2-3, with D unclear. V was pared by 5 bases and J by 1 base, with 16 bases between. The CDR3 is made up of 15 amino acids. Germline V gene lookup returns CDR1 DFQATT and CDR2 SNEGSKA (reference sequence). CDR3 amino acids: CSAYRAAARTDTQYF. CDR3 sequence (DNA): TGCAGTGCTTATAGAGCTGCGGCGCGCACAGATACGCAGTATTTT.

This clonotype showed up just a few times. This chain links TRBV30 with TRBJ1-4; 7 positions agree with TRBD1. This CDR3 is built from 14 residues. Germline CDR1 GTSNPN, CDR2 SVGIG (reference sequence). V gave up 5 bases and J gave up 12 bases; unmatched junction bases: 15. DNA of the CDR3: TGTGCCTGGGACCCCGGGACAGCGGGGAATGAACTGTTTTTT. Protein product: CAWDPGTAGNELFF.

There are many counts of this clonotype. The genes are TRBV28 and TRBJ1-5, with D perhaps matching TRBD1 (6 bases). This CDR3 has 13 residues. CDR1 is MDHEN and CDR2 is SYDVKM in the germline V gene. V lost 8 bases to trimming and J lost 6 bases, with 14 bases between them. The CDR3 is CASRQGGSQPQHF. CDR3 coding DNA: TGTGCCAGCCGACAAGGGGGTAGTCAGCCCCAGCATTTT.

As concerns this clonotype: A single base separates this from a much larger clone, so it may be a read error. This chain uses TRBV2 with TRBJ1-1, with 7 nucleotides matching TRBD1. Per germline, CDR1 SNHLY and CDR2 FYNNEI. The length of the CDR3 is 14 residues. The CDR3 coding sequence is TGTGTCAGCATCTACAGGGGTGGTAACACTGAAGCTTTCTTT. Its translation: CVSIYRGGNTEAFF.

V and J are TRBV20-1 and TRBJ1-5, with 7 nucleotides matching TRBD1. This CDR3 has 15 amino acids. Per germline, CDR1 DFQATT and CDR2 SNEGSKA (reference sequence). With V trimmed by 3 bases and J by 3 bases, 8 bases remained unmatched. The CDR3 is CSAREGQTHNQPQHF. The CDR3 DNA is TGCAGTGCTAGGGAGGGACAGACTCACAATCAGCCCCAGCATTTT.

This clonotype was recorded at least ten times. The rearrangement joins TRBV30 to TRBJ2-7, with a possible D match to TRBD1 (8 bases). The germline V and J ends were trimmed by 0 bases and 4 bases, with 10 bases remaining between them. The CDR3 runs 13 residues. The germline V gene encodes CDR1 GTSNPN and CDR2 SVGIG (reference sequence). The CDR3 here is CAWSVQGGYEQYF. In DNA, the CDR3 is TGTGCCTGGAGTGTACAGGGGGGGTACGAGCAGTACTTC.

CDR3 in amino acids: CASSSAGTGGYEQYF. The CDR3 DNA reads as TGTGCCAGCAGTTCCGCCGGGACAGGGGGGTACGAGCAGTACTTC. The chain carries TRBV6-5 and TRBJ2-7, with 11 nucleotides matching TRBD1. Germline CDR1 MNHEY, CDR2 SVGAGI. The CDR3 consists of 15 residues. V shed 4 bases and J 4 bases; nucleotides not matched to a gene: 6.

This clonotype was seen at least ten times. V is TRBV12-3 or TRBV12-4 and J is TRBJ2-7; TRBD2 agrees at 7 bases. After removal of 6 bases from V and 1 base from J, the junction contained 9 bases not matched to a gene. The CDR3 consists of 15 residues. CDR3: CASSGGARGSYEQYF. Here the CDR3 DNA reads TGTGCCAGCAGCGGAGGGGCGCGGGGGTCCTACGAGCAGTACTTC.

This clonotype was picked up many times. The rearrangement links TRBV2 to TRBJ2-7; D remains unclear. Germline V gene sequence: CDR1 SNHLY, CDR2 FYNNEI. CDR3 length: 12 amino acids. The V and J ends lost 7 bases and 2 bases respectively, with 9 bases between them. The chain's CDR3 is CASNEETYEQYF. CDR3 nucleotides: TGTGCCAGCAACGAGGAAACCTACGAGCAGTACTTC.

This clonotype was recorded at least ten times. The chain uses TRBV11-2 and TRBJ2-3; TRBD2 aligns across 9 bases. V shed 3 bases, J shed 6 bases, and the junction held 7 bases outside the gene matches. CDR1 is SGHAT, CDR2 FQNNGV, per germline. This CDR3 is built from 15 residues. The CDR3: CASSLGGGRADTQYF. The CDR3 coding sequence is TGTGCCAGCAGCTTGGGTGGCGGGAGGGCCGATACGCAGTATTTT. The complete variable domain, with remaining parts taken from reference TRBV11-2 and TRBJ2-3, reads EAGVAQSPRYKIIEKRQSVAFWCNPISGHATLYWYQQILGQGPKLLIQFQNNGVVDDSQLPKDRFSAERLKGVDSTLKIQPAKLEDSAVYLCASSLGGGRADTQYFGPGTRLTVL.

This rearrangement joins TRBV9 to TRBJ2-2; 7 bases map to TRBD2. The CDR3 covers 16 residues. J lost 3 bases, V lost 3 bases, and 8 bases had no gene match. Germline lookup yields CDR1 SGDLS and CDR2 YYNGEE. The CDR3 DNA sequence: TGTGCCAGCAGCGATCCCGGGACTACCGACACCGGGGAGCTGTTTTTT. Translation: CASSDPGTTDTGELFF.

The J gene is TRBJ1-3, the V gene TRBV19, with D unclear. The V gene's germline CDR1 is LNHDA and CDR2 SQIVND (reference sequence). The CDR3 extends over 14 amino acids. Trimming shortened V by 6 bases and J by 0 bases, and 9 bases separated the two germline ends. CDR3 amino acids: CASRSAGSGNTIYF. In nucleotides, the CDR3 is TGTGCCAGTAGGTCGGCAGGCTCTGGAAACACCATATATTTT.

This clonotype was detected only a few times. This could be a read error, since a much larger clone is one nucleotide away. CDR3 amino acids: CASTYYRAAEDHGYTF. DNA of the CDR3: TGTGCCAGTACCTATTATCGGGCGGCGGAAGACCATGGCTACACCTTC. The chain carries TRBV19 and TRBJ1-2; D uncertain. Germline CDR1 reads LNHDA; CDR2 reads SQIVND (reference sequence). Trimming left V 7 bases short and J 6 bases short, with 24 bases between. The CDR3 is 16 amino acids.

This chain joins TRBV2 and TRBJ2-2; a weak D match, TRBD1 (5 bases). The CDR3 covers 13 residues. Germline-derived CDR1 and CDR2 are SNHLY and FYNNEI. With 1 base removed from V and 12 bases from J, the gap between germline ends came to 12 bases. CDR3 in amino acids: CASSEVPQGQLFF. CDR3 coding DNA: TGTGCCAGCAGTGAAGTCCCGCAGGGCCAGCTGTTTTTT.

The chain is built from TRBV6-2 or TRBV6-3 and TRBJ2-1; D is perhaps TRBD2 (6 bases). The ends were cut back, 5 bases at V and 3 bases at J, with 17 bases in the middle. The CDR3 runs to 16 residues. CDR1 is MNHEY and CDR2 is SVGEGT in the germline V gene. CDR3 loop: CASSEAGLGLYNEQFF. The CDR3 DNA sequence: TGTGCCAGCAGTGAAGCAGGTCTGGGACTCTACAATGAGCAGTTCTTC.

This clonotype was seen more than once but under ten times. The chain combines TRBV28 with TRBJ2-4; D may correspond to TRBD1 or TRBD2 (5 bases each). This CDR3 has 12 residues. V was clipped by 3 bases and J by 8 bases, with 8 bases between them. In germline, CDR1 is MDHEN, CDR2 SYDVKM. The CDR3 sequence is CASSFLGDIQYF. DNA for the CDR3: TGTGCCAGCAGTTTCTTGGGGGACATTCAGTACTTC.

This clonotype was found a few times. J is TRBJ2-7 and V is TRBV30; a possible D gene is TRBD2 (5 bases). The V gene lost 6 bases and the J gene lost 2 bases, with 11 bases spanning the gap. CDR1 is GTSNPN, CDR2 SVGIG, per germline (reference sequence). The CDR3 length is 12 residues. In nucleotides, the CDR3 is TGTGCCTGCAGCGGCCGGACCTACGAGCAGTACTTC. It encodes CACSGRTYEQYF.

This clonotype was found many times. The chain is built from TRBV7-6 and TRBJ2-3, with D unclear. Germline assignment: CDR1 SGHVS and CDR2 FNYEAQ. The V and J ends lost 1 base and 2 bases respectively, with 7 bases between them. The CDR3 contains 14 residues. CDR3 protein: CASSLEWSTDTQYF. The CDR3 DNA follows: TGTGCCAGCAGCTTAGAATGGTCCACAGATACGCAGTATTTT.

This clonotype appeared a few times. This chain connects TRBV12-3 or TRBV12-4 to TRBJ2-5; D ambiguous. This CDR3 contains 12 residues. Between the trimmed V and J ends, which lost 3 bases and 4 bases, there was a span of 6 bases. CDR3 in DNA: TGTGCCAGCAGTTTTTCCTTAGAGACCCAGTACTTC. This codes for CASSFSLETQYF.

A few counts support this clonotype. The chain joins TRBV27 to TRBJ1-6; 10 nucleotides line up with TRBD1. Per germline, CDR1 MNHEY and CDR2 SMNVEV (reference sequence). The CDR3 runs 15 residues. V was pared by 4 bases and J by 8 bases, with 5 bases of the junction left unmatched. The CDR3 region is CASSSDRGRDSPLHF. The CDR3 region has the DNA TGTGCCAGCAGTTCAGACAGGGGGCGCGATTCACCCCTCCACTTT.

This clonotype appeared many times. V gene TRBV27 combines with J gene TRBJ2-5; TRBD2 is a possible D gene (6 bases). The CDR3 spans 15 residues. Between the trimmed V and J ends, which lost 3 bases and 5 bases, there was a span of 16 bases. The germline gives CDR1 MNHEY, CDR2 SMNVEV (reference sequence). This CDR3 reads CASSLWAFREETQYF. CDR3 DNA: TGTGCCAGCAGTTTGTGGGCCTTTCGGGAGGAGACCCAGTACTTC.

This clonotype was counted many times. CDR3 DNA: TGTGCCAGCAGCCAACCGGGTCAACTGAAATCCGGGGAGCTGTTTTTT. Translated: CASSQPGQLKSGELFF. This chain uses TRBV28 with TRBJ2-2; D not certain. Germline CDR1 reads MDHEN; CDR2 reads SYDVKM. The V end was cut by 6 bases, the J end by 6 bases, with 20 bases between. The CDR3 runs 16 residues.

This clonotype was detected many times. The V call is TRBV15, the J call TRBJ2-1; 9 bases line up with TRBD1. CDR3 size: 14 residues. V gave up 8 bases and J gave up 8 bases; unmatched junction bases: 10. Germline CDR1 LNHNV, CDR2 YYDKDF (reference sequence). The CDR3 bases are TGTGCCACCGGGCGGGACAGGGCGGGTCATGAGCAGTTCTTC. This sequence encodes CATGRDRAGHEQFF. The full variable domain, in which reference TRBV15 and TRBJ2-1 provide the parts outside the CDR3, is DAMVIQNPRYQVTQFGKPVTLSCSQTLNHNVMYWYQQKSSQAPKLLFHYYDKDFNNEADTPDNFQSRRPNTSFCFLDIRSPGLGDTAMYLCATGRDRAGHEQFFGPGTRLTVL.